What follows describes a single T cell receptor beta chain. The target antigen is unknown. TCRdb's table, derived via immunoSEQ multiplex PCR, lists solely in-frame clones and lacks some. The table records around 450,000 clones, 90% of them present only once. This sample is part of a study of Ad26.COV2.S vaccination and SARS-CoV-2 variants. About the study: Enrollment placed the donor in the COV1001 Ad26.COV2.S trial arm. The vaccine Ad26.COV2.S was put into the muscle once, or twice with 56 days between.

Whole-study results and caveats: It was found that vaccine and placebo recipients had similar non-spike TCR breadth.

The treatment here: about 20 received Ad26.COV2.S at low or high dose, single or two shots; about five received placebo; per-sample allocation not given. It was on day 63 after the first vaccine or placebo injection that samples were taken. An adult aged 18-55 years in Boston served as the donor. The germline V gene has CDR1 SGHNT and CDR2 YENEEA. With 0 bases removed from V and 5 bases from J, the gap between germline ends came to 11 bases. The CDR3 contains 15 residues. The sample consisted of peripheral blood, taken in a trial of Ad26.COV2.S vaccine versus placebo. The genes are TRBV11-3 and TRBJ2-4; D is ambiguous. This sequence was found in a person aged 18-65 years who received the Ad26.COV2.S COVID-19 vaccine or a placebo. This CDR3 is CASSLEVWAENIQYF. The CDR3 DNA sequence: TGTGCCAGCAGCTTAGAGGTGTGGGCAGAAAACATTCAGTACTTC.